The entry below describes one T cell receptor beta chain. Its antigen is currently unknown. V lost 6 bases and J lost 3; bases outside the gene matches: 16. The germline V gene encodes CDR1 SEHNR and CDR2 FQNEAQ (reference sequence). This CDR3 comprises 18 residues. PCR involved 60 Vbeta and 13 Jbeta primers. The assay was immunoSEQ multiplex PCR, and TCRdb's table has in-frame clones only and misses some. The table records about 160,000 clones, roughly three quarters of them present only once. These data are taken from a study of cytomegalovirus exposure and HLA in healthy donors. Study-level points and caveats: Presence/absence analysis assumed near-uniform sequencing depth across donors. Exclusion as indistinguishable affected some V segments, including TRBV6-2 and TRBV6-3. The dataset shows that most TCR sequences were rare, while some public TCRs occurred in many donors. As confirmed in vitro, a few CMV-associated chains were specific for CMV antigens.

The origin of this receptor is a man aged 40-55 years in good health and CMV-seropositive. Source material: PBMCs. J is TRBJ2-1 and V is TRBV7-9; TRBD1 matches 8 bases. Here the CDR3 reads CASRHPLTGAASYNEQFF. The CDR3, as DNA: TGTGCCAGCAGGCACCCATTGACAGGGGCGGCAAGCTACAATGAGCAGTTCTTC.